This T cell receptor (beta chain) was captured in a study of T-cell memory formation after mild COVID-19. The germline V and J ends were trimmed by 0 bases and 5 bases, with 10 bases remaining between them. From germline, CDR1 is SGHVS and CDR2 FNYEAQ. CDR3 length equals 15 residues. The table lists this clonotype with a few counts. Its antigen is not identified. General study points: Pre-infection memory harbored some responding clones, suggesting cross-reactive memory joined.

Each CDR3 protein gets one entry after TCRdb re-called the 5' RACE reads with MiXCR. The table shows 120,000 to 150,000 distinct CDR3 sequences, with 6% to 6.5% occurring only once. The sequence came from an adult woman who had mild COVID-19 (a few samples of this study predate the infection). Cell type and time point are not known. The sequenced sample was PBMCs or a T cell subset sorted from them (not recorded which). The chain has TRBV7-6 and TRBJ1-4; D is possibly TRBD1 (6 bases). DNA for the CDR3: TGTGCCAGCAGCTTAGCCGGCAGGGGAAATGAAAAACTGTTTTTT. Protein sequence: CASSLAGRGNEKLFF.